The clone carrying this T cell receptor beta chain was detected many times. The sample comes from a study of T-cell memory formation after mild COVID-19. Germline V gene lookup returns CDR1 SGHRS and CDR2 YFSETQ. Trimming cost V 0 bases and J 8 bases, with 8 bases left between them. This CDR3 region has 12 residues. Constant-segment primers were used for 5'RACE, and the resulting TCR alpha and TCR beta cDNA libraries carried sample barcodes and UMIs. In TCRdb, the 5' RACE reads were re-called with MiXCR into one record per CDR3 protein. The sample consists of under 40,000 distinct CDR3 sequences, roughly 7.2% of them appearing once.

The genes are TRBV5-1 and TRBJ1-1; D is perhaps TRBD1 (6 bases). This TCR came from a man between 18 and 29 years old who had mild COVID-19 (a few samples of this study predate the infection). Cell type and time point are not known. Sequenced material: PBMCs or a T cell subset sorted from them (not recorded which). The CDR3 is CASSLGGQEAFF. The CDR3 nucleotides read TGCGCCAGCAGCTTGGGGGGGCAGGAAGCTTTCTTT. The full variable domain, completed using reference TRBV5-1 and TRBJ1-1, is KAGVTQTPRYLIKTRGQQVTLSCSPISGHRSVSWYQQTPGQGLQFLFEYFSETQRNKGNFPGRFSGRQFSNSRSEMNVSTLELGDSALYLCASSLGGQEAFFGQGTRLTVV.